One sample yielded the 22 T cell receptor beta chains listed below, sequenced in a study of shared clonotypes between healthy human individuals (dated by TCRdb to 2020 to 2021). Libraries were made using the immunoSEQ multiplex PCR assay. Sourced from immuneACCESS, this table was stored by TCRdb with only in-frame sequences that have V and J called. A share of the clones is absent; for the studies checked, an unresolved V gene accounts for under half, and the remainder has no known explanation. This sample gives some 2.4 million clones in total; over 85% of them show up just once. Around 0.37% of the sample lies in the top ten. The sequenced sample was naive CD4+ T cells from PBMCs. The cell subset or site label, read with the paper, signifies: CD45RA+ positively selected. The receptor set was obtained from a man in his late teens or twenties in good health. Some clones in this sample may be carry-over from other donors' samples.

The V gene is TRBV9, the J gene TRBJ2-5; no clear D gene. This CDR3 spans 15 amino acids. Trimming took off 4 bases at V and 5 bases at J, with 18 bases between the two ends. Germline V gene sequence: CDR1 SGDLS, CDR2 YYNGEE. The CDR3 region is CASSPRDFFIETQYF. The CDR3 nucleotides read TGTGCCAGCAGCCCCCGCGACTTCTTCATTGAGACCCAGTACTTC.

To note about this clone: The same CDR3 also results from other DNA sequences found in this sample. In nucleotides, the CDR3 is TGCGCCAGCAGCTTGGGAACAGGAACCTACAATGAGCAGTTCTTC. Its protein product is CASSLGTGTYNEQFF. The chain uses TRBV5-1 and TRBJ2-1; TRBD1 might be the D (5 bases). Trimming shortened V by 0 bases and J by 2 bases, and 9 bases separated the two germline ends. This CDR3 region has 15 residues. The germline V gene has CDR1 SGHRS and CDR2 YFSETQ.

A single count supports this clone. DNA for the CDR3: TGTGCCTGGAAGGGTGCGGGGGCCCAATACGAGCAGTACTTC. It codes for CAWKGAGAQYEQYF. The chain uses TRBV30 and TRBJ2-7, with D possibly being TRBD2 (7 bases). Trimming removed 4 bases from V and 4 bases from J, with 17 bases in between. The CDR3 runs 14 residues. Germline CDR1 GTSNPN, CDR2 SVGIG (reference sequence).

The chain recombines TRBV2 with TRBJ2-3; D might be TRBD2 (6 bases). V shed 8 bases and J shed 2 bases, with 14 bases lying between them. The CDR3 has 14 amino acids. The V gene's germline CDR1 is SNHLY and CDR2 FYNNEI. The CDR3 coding sequence is TGTGCCAGCCGGGACTCCACTTACACAGATACGCAGTATTTT. Its protein is CASRDSTYTDTQYF.

This clone was recorded once. V and J are TRBV19 and TRBJ1-2, with D possibly matching TRBD1 (5 bases). CDR1 and CDR2 (germline): LNHDA, SQIVND (reference sequence). The CDR3 is made up of 15 amino acids. With 0 bases removed from V and 5 bases from J, the gap between germline ends came to 13 bases. In DNA, the CDR3 is TGTGCCAGTAGTATAGACCGGACGGGGGGGTATGGCTACACCTTC. Encoded protein: CASSIDRTGGYGYTF.

The chain uses TRBV29-1 and TRBJ2-3; 12 bases fit TRBD2. The CDR3 is made up of 13 amino acids. Germline V gene lookup returns CDR1 SQVTM and CDR2 ANQGSEA. V gave up 7 bases and J gave up 6 bases; unmatched junction bases: 5. In DNA, the CDR3 is TGCAGCGCTAGCGGGAGGGCCTCTGATACGCAGTATTTT. Its translation is CSASGRASDTQYF.

This clone is a singleton in its sample. The J gene is TRBJ2-1, the V gene TRBV4-1, with a possible D match to TRBD2 (6 bases). Trimming left V 1 base short and J 1 base short, with 14 bases between. Germline values: CDR1 MGHRA, CDR2 YSYEKL. The CDR3 is 17 amino acids. The CDR3 loop reads CASSQGYAGPSYNEQFF. The DNA of the CDR3 is TGCGCCAGCAGCCAAGGGTACGCGGGACCTTCCTACAATGAGCAGTTCTTC.

This clone has a single count. The rearrangement links TRBV10-2 to TRBJ2-1; 7 bases agree with TRBD2. This CDR3 has 13 residues. The V segment lost 8 bases and the J segment 7 bases; nucleotides outside the gene matches: 8. Germline CDR1 reads WSHSY; CDR2 reads SAAADI. DNA for the CDR3: TGCGCCAGCTGGCGGGAGAAGGGAAATGAGCAGTTCTTC. It specifies CASWREKGNEQFF.

The chain joins TRBV2 to TRBJ2-4; D is undetermined. The CDR3 has 13 amino acids. With 7 bases removed from V and 0 bases from J, the gap between germline ends came to 7 bases. Germline values: CDR1 SNHLY, CDR2 FYNNEI. In nucleotides, the CDR3 is TGTGCCAGCACGACGGGAGCCAAAAACATTCAGTACTTC. Translation gives CASTTGAKNIQYF.

The chain is built from TRBV5-1 and TRBJ2-3; 8 nucleotides match TRBD1. The length of the CDR3 is 16 residues. Germline CDR1 is SGHRS and CDR2 is YFSETQ. Unmatched junction bases numbered 7, after V lost 0 bases and J lost 4 bases. CDR3 loop: CASSLVAGTGADTQYF. The CDR3 nucleotides are TGCGCCAGCAGCTTGGTAGCCGGGACAGGCGCAGATACGCAGTATTTT.

V gene TRBV9 combines with J gene TRBJ1-5; no definite D call. The ends were cut back, 0 bases at V and 0 bases at J, with 13 bases in the middle. This CDR3 spans 17 amino acids. Germline lookup yields CDR1 SGDLS and CDR2 YYNGEE. This CDR3 is CASSVGLGRYSNQPQHF. The CDR3 region has the DNA TGTGCCAGCAGCGTAGGATTAGGGAGATATAGCAATCAGCCCCAGCATTTT.

The chain uses TRBV10-2 and TRBJ2-7; 9 nucleotides line up with TRBD2. The junction had 6 bases not matched to a gene; V was cut back by 4 bases and J by 5 bases. This CDR3 comprises 14 residues. The germline gives CDR1 WSHSY, CDR2 SAAADI. The CDR3 loop is CASSGTSGHNEQYF. The CDR3 region has the DNA TGCGCCAGCAGTGGAACTAGCGGGCATAACGAGCAGTACTTC.

The rearrangement joins TRBV7-2 to TRBJ2-7; tentatively, D is TRBD2 (5 bases). Germline-derived CDR1 and CDR2 are SGHTA and FQGNSA. V lost 6 bases to trimming and J lost 3 bases, with 18 bases between them. This CDR3 has 15 residues. CDR3: CASSLQGLSVYEQYF. The CDR3, as DNA: TGTGCCAGCAGTTTGCAAGGACTCTCGGTCTACGAGCAGTACTTC.

This chain uses TRBV7-6 with TRBJ2-7; 10 nucleotides agree with TRBD2. The CDR3 is made up of 18 amino acids. V gave up 5 bases and J gave up 0 bases; unmatched junction bases: 13. CDR1 and CDR2 from the germline V gene are SGHVS and FNYEAQ. The CDR3 region is CASSPLRASGGNSYEQYF. CDR3 DNA sequence: TGTGCCAGCAGCCCACTTAGGGCTAGCGGGGGAAACTCCTACGAGCAGTACTTC. Variable domain in full (rest from reference TRBV7-6 and TRBJ2-7): GAGVSQSPRYKVTKRGQDVALRCDPISGHVSLYWYRQALGQGPEFLTYFNYEAQQDKSGLPNDRFSAERPEGSISTLTIQRTEQRDSAMYRCASSPLRASGGNSYEQYFGPGTRLTVT.

The chain has TRBV6-1 and TRBJ2-7; possibly TRBD2 for D (6 bases). Trimming removed 8 bases at V and 3 bases at J, with 14 bases between. The CDR3 runs 13 residues. CDR1 MNHNS and CDR2 SASEGT come from the germline V gene. CDR3 sequence: CASLGWRDYEQYF. The DNA of the CDR3 is TGTGCCAGCCTTGGGTGGAGGGACTACGAGCAGTACTTC.

This chain uses TRBV15 with TRBJ1-5, with D hard to call. Trimming cost V 1 base and J 9 bases, with 7 bases left between them. Germline-derived CDR1 and CDR2 are LNHNV and YYDKDF (reference sequence). The CDR3 totals 12 residues. CDR3 in amino acids: CATSRGPPPQHF. For the CDR3, the DNA is TGTGCCACCAGCAGAGGGCCGCCGCCCCAGCATTTT. Full variable domain (outside the CDR3, taken from reference TRBV15 and TRBJ1-5): DAMVIQNPRYQVTQFGKPVTLSCSQTLNHNVMYWYQQKSSQAPKLLFHYYDKDFNNEADTPDNFQSRRPNTSFCFLDIRSPGLGDTAMYLCATSRGPPPQHFGDGTRLSIL.

The V gene is TRBV4-1, the J gene TRBJ1-2, with D possibly TRBD1 on 5 matching bases. Germline lookup yields CDR1 MGHRA and CDR2 YSYEKL. V was trimmed by 2 bases and J by 4 bases, leaving 8 bases between them. The CDR3 has 13 residues. DNA of the CDR3: TGCGCCAGCAGCCAATCCGGGGCCTATGGCTACACCTTC. As protein: CASSQSGAYGYTF.

This chain joins TRBV10-1 and TRBJ2-1; TRBD2 matches 11 bases. Germline lookup yields CDR1 WNHNN and CDR2 SYGVQD (reference sequence). CDR3 length equals 18 residues. V lost 6 bases, J lost 0 bases, and 10 bases stayed unmatched. The CDR3: CASSRTSGLGSSYNEQFF. The DNA of the CDR3 is TGCGCCAGCAGCCGGACTAGCGGGCTCGGTAGCTCCTACAATGAGCAGTTCTTC.

This clone was detected only a few times. The rearrangement uses TRBV19 and TRBJ2-5; D not certain. Germline loops: CDR1 LNHDA, CDR2 SQIVND (reference sequence). Trimming took 6 bases from V and 0 from J, leaving 14 bases between them. CDR3 length: 15 residues. In nucleotides, the CDR3 is TGTGCCAGTAGCCCTGACCGGTACTACCAAGAGACCCAGTACTTC. Translating gives CASSPDRYYQETQYF.

This chain links TRBV5-5 with TRBJ2-7; no definite D call. Germline CDR1 is SGHKS and CDR2 is YYEKEE (reference sequence). The CDR3 consists of 13 residues. V was pared by 4 bases and J by 3 bases, with 11 bases between. The CDR3 region is CASSLAVGYEQYF. The CDR3 DNA reads TGTGCCAGCAGCCTCGCGGTGGGCTACGAGCAGTACTTC.

V usage is TRBV6-5 and J usage is TRBJ1-2; 7 nucleotides line up with TRBD1. J was trimmed by 8 bases and V by 4 bases; bases with no gene match: 7. The CDR3 length is 13 residues. CDR1 is MNHEY, CDR2 SVGAGI, per germline. In nucleotides, the CDR3 is TGTGCCAGCAGTTGGGACAGAGCGGGGGGCTACACCTTC. Protein product: CASSWDRAGGYTF.

The gene calls are TRBV5-1 and TRBJ2-1; 9 bases agree with TRBD2. V lost 2 bases to trimming and J lost 7 bases; unmatched junction nucleotides: 7. Germline values: CDR1 SGHRS, CDR2 YFSETQ. This CDR3 is built from 15 residues. The CDR3 here is CASSFLAGMGNEQFF. Written as DNA, the CDR3 is TGCGCCAGCAGCTTCCTAGCGGGAATGGGGAATGAGCAGTTCTTC.